The entry below gives a single T cell receptor (beta chain) sequence along with its context. This clone was seen just once. The target of this receptor is not known. Qualities for individual bases were not recorded, and no much larger clone is one base off. This specimen comes from a study of OX40 agonist ivuxolimab in advanced cancers. For context, the study as a whole: Ivuxolimab was an agonistic, fully human IgG2 monoclonal antibody directed against OX40 (CD134), a costimulatory receptor. Intravenous ivuxolimab was administered to patients every 2 weeks at six dose levels: 0.01, 0.1, 0.3, 1.5, 3 and 10 mg/kg. Of the roughly 51 dose-escalation patients, hepatocellular carcinoma was present in roughly 19, melanoma in approximately 15, renal cell carcinoma in 9 and head and neck cancer in 9. A male proportion of around 83% and a mean age of 60 years, ranging from about 23 to 90, were recorded for the dose-escalation cohort. Patients were allowed to have had prior anti-PD-1, anti-PD-L1 or anti-CTLA-4 therapy, and approximately 40% of the dose-escalation patients had previously received checkpoint inhibitors. Partial responses occurred in three dose-escalation patients, of whom one had hepatocellular carcinoma and two had cutaneous melanoma. Peripheral TCRbeta sequencing was intended to test whether TCR sequence diversity was altered and clonal T-cell expansion was caused by ivuxolimab. The paper reports the monotherapy dose-escalation portion (N ≈ 52 patients) of the phase I ivuxolimab trial. Points the paper makes about the study in general: On average, CD8+ T cells showed more expanded clones than CD4+ T cells after ivuxolimab. In partial responders in the 0.1-3.0 mg/kg groups, normalized peripheral clonal expansion was found to be among the lowest, especially among CD8+ T cells. At doses of 0.1 to 3.0 mg/kg, clonal expansion of both CD4+ and CD8+ T cells in blood was seen between baseline and week 6. The antigen specificity of the clonally expanded peripheral T cells was not determined. Low levels of normalized T-cell clonal expansion were also seen in some nonresponding patients.

Per the germline V gene, MNHEY is the CDR1 and SVGAGI is the CDR2. From cysteine to phenylalanine, the CDR3 is 13 amino acids long. Here the CDR3 DNA is all that survives: 39 bases in frame from base 1. Between the V and J ends, shortened by 5 bases and 8 bases respectively, the junction contains 10 bases. The trial excluded patients who had a history of autoimmune disease or who were on systemic immunosuppression. Peripheral blood for TCR sequencing was drawn from every dose cohort at baseline, at cycle 4 day 1 and at cycle 7 day 1. Samples came from an open-label, multicenter, first-in-human phase I dose-escalation trial of ivuxolimab. Adults with locally advanced or metastatic melanoma, renal cell, hepatocellular, or head and neck squamous cell carcinoma were enrolled in the trial. Before TCR sequencing, CD4+ and CD8+ T cells were separately sorted from peripheral blood. Genomic DNA was isolated from the sorted cells so that the TCRbeta CDR3 region could be sequenced. TCRbeta CDR3 regions were sequenced using the immunoSEQ Assay. TCRdb took this table from immuneACCESS and kept in-frame rearrangements with V and J called. Such tables lack part of the clones; where checked against another copy, unresolved V genes explain under half of the gap, and the rest is unexplained. The sample contains over 8,000 clones, 66% of them found a single time. The ten top clones hold 35% to 45% of the sample.

The TCR originated in an adult with an advanced solid tumor such as melanoma, head and neck, liver or kidney cancer. The sequences come from CD4+ or CD8+ T cells sorted from blood, collected in a trial of the OX40 agonist ivuxolimab. The rearranged segments are TRBV6-5 and TRBJ1-6, and perhaps TRBD1 as D gene, on 5 matching bases. The bases are TGTGCCAGCAGTGAATGGGGGGATTCACCCCTCCACTTT. This yields the protein CASSEWGDSPLHF.